The present TCR beta chain was sequenced within a study of blood T cell repertoires in COVID-19 (dated by TCRdb to the early 2020s). About the study as a whole: Collaborator samples came from the United States, Italy and Spain and covered acute and convalescent phases of COVID-19. Sample metadata almost always included a de-identified subject ID, COVID-19 status, age in years and sex. The prospective study material was composed of cDNA or gDNA derived from T cells, B-cell-depleted T cells, or PBMCs. Samples were obtained from the ongoing ImmuneRACE study (first 160 participants) and from 1,254 subjects provided by 6 global collaborators. HLA class I and class II types, where available, came from metadata supplied by the sample provider rather than from assay-based typing. A freely available public database, intended as a resource for researchers studying the immune response to SARS-CoV-2, is where the repertoires were released. Deeply sampled blood TCRbeta repertoires from subjects exposed to, actively infected with, or recovered from COVID-19 were included in the dataset. Paper-wide results and their limitations: Clinical and demographic metadata were provided uncurated, with the amount varying by source and participant.

Spanning cysteine to phenylalanine, the CDR3 consists of 18 amino acids. Only the CDR3 portion is preserved as DNA: 54 bases, with reading frame beginning at the first base. Relative to germline, V is missing 3 bases and J is missing 1 base, with 13 bases of the junction outside any gene match. From a lookup of the germline V gene, CDR1 and CDR2 are SGHRS and YFSETQ. With regard to this clone: It has no known antigen specificity. Base qualities were left out, and no much larger clone turns up one base away.

The immunoSEQ Assay, a bias-controlled multiplex PCR, was used to amplify TCRbeta CDR3 regions from genomic DNA. In the paper's pipeline: Nucleated cell counts per sample were estimated from amplification of reference gene primers within the assay. Sequence reads were collapsed and filtered to measure the absolute abundance of every unique TCRbeta CDR3 rearrangement. For each sample, productive Simpson clonality was calculated as the square root of Simpson's diversity index across productive rearrangements. As stored in TCRdb, this immuneACCESS dataset retains in-frame rearrangements with V and J assigned. A fraction of the clones does not appear; measured against another copy, unresolved V genes explain less than half of the discrepancy, and the remainder lacks a known reason. D and trimming were read from the DNA, whereas the V and J calls and clone size are those reported in that table. This sample gives approximately 300,000 clones in total; over 80% of them show up just once. Jointly, the top ten make up roughly 3.7% of the sample.

Each collaborating institution followed its own protocols to collect whole blood in K2EDTA tubes. For TCRbeta analysis, collaborators shipped samples as frozen whole blood, isolated PBMCs, or DNA extracted from either of those sample types. The sequence joins TRBV5-1 to TRBJ1-3; the central 7 bases match TRBD1. This receptor was taken from a woman between 40 and 55 years old with acute or convalescent COVID-19. Sequences were obtained from peripheral blood. The CDR3 in this case is CASSSNRQGGVSGNTIYF. The DNA reads as follows: TGCGCCAGCAGCTCGAATCGACAGGGAGGAGTGTCTGGAAACACCATATATTTT.